The 29 T cell receptor beta chains presented below share a single source sample, sequenced in a study of beta chain features in type 1 diabetes. The authors reverse transcribed all of the isolated RNA, so sequencing captured expressed TCRB transcripts. Here immunoSEQ multiplex PCR was the method, and the copy in TCRdb shows in-frame clones only, minus some. The data hold 300,000 to 350,000 clones, with approximately 8% observed a single time. The source material was central memory CD4+ T cells from blood. The receptors stem from a woman under 30 in good health.

This chain links TRBV10-3 with TRBJ2-7, with 9 positions matching TRBD1. J was trimmed by 5 bases and V by 4 bases; bases with no gene match: 6. Per germline, CDR1 ENHRY and CDR2 SYGVKD. The CDR3 extends over 14 amino acids. The CDR3 coding sequence is TGTGCCATCAGTGCCTCCGGGACAGGGAACGAGCAGTACTTC. Translation: CAISASGTGNEQYF.

A few counts support this clone. This chain links TRBV7-6 with TRBJ2-1, with D possibly TRBD2 on 5 matching bases. The CDR3 is made up of 15 amino acids. V was trimmed by 5 bases and J by 7 bases, leaving 18 bases between them. Germline V gene data show CDR1 as SGHVS and CDR2 as FNYEAQ. The CDR3 nucleotides are TGTGCCAGCAGCCAAGCAGGCCTAGCCCAAAATGAGCAGTTCTTC. The encoded protein is CASSQAGLAQNEQFF.

The genes are TRBV6-5 and TRBJ2-3; D remains unclear. This CDR3 has 14 residues. Per germline, CDR1 MNHEY and CDR2 SVGAGI. V was clipped by 3 bases and J by 4 bases, with 11 bases between them. CDR3 loop: CASSYRVLADTQYF. In nucleotides, the CDR3 is TGTGCCAGCAGTTATCGAGTATTAGCAGATACGCAGTATTTT.

This clone was observed at least ten times. This rearrangement joins TRBV5-1 to TRBJ2-3; 9 positions match TRBD1. This CDR3 is 14 amino acids long. Germline V gene data show CDR1 as SGHRS and CDR2 as YFSETQ. J was trimmed by 4 bases and V by 4 bases; bases with no gene match: 4. CDR3 DNA sequence: TGCGCCAGCAGCACGGGACAGGGCGCAGATACGCAGTATTTT. Amino acid sequence: CASSTGQGADTQYF.

This clone was found a few times. This chain links TRBV5-1 with TRBJ1-4, with 9 nucleotides matching TRBD1. V shed 0 bases, J shed 5 bases, and the junction held 2 bases outside the gene matches. Germline V lookup: CDR1 SGHRS, CDR2 YFSETQ. The CDR3 covers 15 residues. Written as DNA, the CDR3 is TGCGCCAGCAGCTTGGCCGGGACAGGGAATGAAAAACTGTTTTTT. Its translation is CASSLAGTGNEKLFF.

This clone has ten or more counts. This rearrangement joins TRBV7-2 to TRBJ1-1; D uncertain. This CDR3 contains 12 residues. From germline, CDR1 is SGHTA and CDR2 FQGNSA. The ends were cut back, 1 base at V and 4 bases at J, with 4 bases in the middle. In DNA form, the CDR3 reads TGTGCCAGCAGCTTAGTGTTCACTGAAGCTTTCTTT. The encoded protein is CASSLVFTEAFF. The complete variable domain, with remaining parts taken from reference TRBV7-2 and TRBJ1-1, reads GAGVSQSPSNKVTEKGKDVELRCDPISGHTALYWYRQSLGQGLEFLIYFQGNSAPDKSGLPSDRFSAERTGGSVSTLTIQRTQQEDSAVYLCASSLVFTEAFFGQGTRLTVV.

Only a few counts were recorded for this clone. The gene calls are TRBV7-2 and TRBJ2-7; 7 bases map to TRBD1. Germline lookup yields CDR1 SGHTA and CDR2 FQGNSA. V shed 5 bases, J shed 0 bases, and the junction held 1 base outside the gene matches. The CDR3 sequence is 13 residues long. The CDR3 nucleotides read TGTGCCAGCAGCCGGGACAGCTCCTACGAGCAGTACTTC. This codes for CASSRDSSYEQYF.

This clone was seen a handful of times. J is TRBJ2-7 and V is TRBV29-1; 9 bases are a match to TRBD1. CDR3 length: 13 residues. The V gene's germline CDR1 is SQVTM and CDR2 ANQGSEA. The V gene end was trimmed by 5 bases and the J gene end by 2 bases; junction bases not matched to a gene: 4. CDR3: CSVIQGATYEQYF. CDR3 nucleotide sequence: TGCAGCGTTATACAGGGGGCCACCTACGAGCAGTACTTC.

Concerning this clone itself: A much larger clone lies one base from this, so it may be a read error. Other DNA sequences from this sample encode an identical CDR3 as well. The gene calls are TRBV9 and TRBJ1-2; D is undetermined. Deletions cut 0 bases from V and 2 bases from J, with 8 bases between. The CDR3 is 14 amino acids. The V gene's germline CDR1 is SGDLS and CDR2 YYNGEE. Written as DNA, the CDR3 is TGTGCCAGCAGCGTAGATCAAGCCAACTATGGCTACACCTTC. Residues: CASSVDQANYGYTF.

This clone came up a few times. The chain combines TRBV4-3 with TRBJ1-5, with 9 bases lining up with TRBD1. The CDR3 has 15 amino acids. The V and J ends lost 3 bases and 5 bases, in that order; junction bases with no gene match: 5. Germline CDR1 LGHNA, CDR2 YSLEER. The CDR3 sequence: CASSHDRGKHQPQHF. DNA of the CDR3: TGCGCCAGCAGCCACGACAGGGGGAAACATCAGCCCCAGCATTTT.

The gene calls are TRBV5-1 and TRBJ2-5; 8 positions agree with TRBD2. This CDR3 is built from 14 residues. After removal of 4 bases from V and 3 bases from J, the junction contained 5 bases not matched to a gene. Germline CDR1 SGHRS, CDR2 YFSETQ. This chain's CDR3 is CASSVSGTKETQYF. CDR3 nucleotide sequence: TGCGCCAGCAGCGTTAGCGGGACCAAAGAGACCCAGTACTTC.

The genes are TRBV18 and TRBJ1-5; the D is unclear. The CDR3 is 16 residues long. Trimming left V 2 bases short and J 0 bases short, with 11 bases between. Germline CDR1 reads KGHSH; CDR2 reads LQKENI. The CDR3 coding sequence is TGTGCCAGCTCACCAAGGCCAGGCGATAGCAATCAGCCCCAGCATTTT. Its translation: CASSPRPGDSNQPQHF.

This clone was seen a handful of times. V is TRBV4-3 and J is TRBJ2-7; 8 bases fit TRBD1. Looked up from germline, CDR1 is LGHNA and CDR2 is YSLEER. The CDR3 is 15 amino acids. V was pared by 3 bases and J by 6 bases, with 10 bases of the junction left unmatched. The CDR3 region has the DNA TGCGCCAGCAGCCATGGATTGGACAGGGTTGGCGAGCAGTACTTC. Protein: CASSHGLDRVGEQYF.

V gene TRBV29-1 combines with J gene TRBJ1-1; a weak D match, TRBD1 (6 bases). There are 13 residues in the CDR3. Germline values: CDR1 SQVTM, CDR2 ANQGSEA. V was clipped by 8 bases and J by 1 base, with 14 bases between them. The CDR3 loop reads CSTGDRQNTEAFF. The CDR3 region has the DNA TGCAGCACCGGTGACAGGCAGAACACTGAAGCTTTCTTT.

This clone was detected only a few times. This chain connects TRBV4-2 to TRBJ2-7, with 7 nucleotides matching TRBD2. The CDR3 is 16 amino acids. Germline CDR1 reads LGHNA; CDR2 reads YNFKEQ. Trimming took 4 bases from V and 4 from J; bases not matched to a gene: 13. CDR3 nucleotide sequence: TGTGCCAGCAGCCCGGGGGAGGCGGGAGATCTTTACGAGCAGTACTTC. Translated: CASSPGEAGDLYEQYF.

This clone appeared a few times. V is TRBV11-2 and J is TRBJ1-2, with 7 bases that match TRBD1. Looked up from germline, CDR1 is SGHAT and CDR2 is FQNNGV. J lost 8 bases, V lost 5 bases, and 5 bases had no gene match. The CDR3 is 12 residues long. The CDR3 DNA is TGTGCCAGCAGCATGACAGGGTTCGGCTACACCTTC. It yields the protein CASSMTGFGYTF.

This clone was counted many times. V usage is TRBV4-2 and J usage is TRBJ2-5, with TRBD2 identical over 9 bases. This CDR3 region has 17 residues. Germline CDR1 reads LGHNA; CDR2 reads YNFKEQ. V was pared by 2 bases and J by 5 bases, with 12 bases of the junction left unmatched. The CDR3 region is CASSQYIAGEIVETQYF. The CDR3 nucleotides are TGTGCCAGCAGCCAATACATAGCGGGAGAAATTGTGGAGACCCAGTACTTC.

This clone was found a few times. This rearrangement joins TRBV4-2 to TRBJ1-5; D call uncertain. V was cut by 0 bases and J by 2 bases, with 23 bases left in between. The CDR3 sequence is 20 residues long. Germline assignment: CDR1 LGHNA and CDR2 YNFKEQ. The CDR3 region has the DNA TGTGCCAGCAGCCAAGATCGGGCCCCACCTACCCTCGCGGGCAATCAGCCCCAGCATTTT. The encoded protein is CASSQDRAPPTLAGNQPQHF.

There are a few counts of this clone. The chain joins TRBV28 to TRBJ1-5, with D possibly being TRBD1 (5 bases). V lost 10 bases and J 0 bases, leaving 13 bases between the germline ends. The germline V gene encodes CDR1 MDHEN and CDR2 SYDVKM. This CDR3 spans 14 amino acids. The CDR3 nucleotides are TGTGCCACCAAGGAGGGGAATAGCAATCAGCCCCAGCATTTT. Its protein product is CATKEGNSNQPQHF. The whole variable domain, remainder taken from reference TRBV28 and TRBJ1-5, is DVKVTQSSRYLVKRTGEKVFLECVQDMDHENMFWYRQDPGLGLRLIYFSYDVKMKEKGDIPEGYSVSREKKERFSLILESASTNQTSMYLCATKEGNSNQPQHFGDGTRLSIL.

This chain joins TRBV5-4 and TRBJ2-7, with 7 bases that match TRBD1. Germline assignment: CDR1 SGHNT and CDR2 YYREEE (reference sequence). With V trimmed by 0 bases and J by 4 bases, 13 bases remained unmatched. The CDR3 covers 17 residues. The chain's CDR3 is CASSLATGRWVEYEQYF. The CDR3, as DNA: TGTGCCAGCAGCTTGGCGACAGGGCGATGGGTTGAATACGAGCAGTACTTC.

The rearrangement joins TRBV10-3 to TRBJ2-2; D may be TRBD2 (6 bases). This CDR3 has 16 amino acids. Germline lookup yields CDR1 ENHRY and CDR2 SYGVKD. Trimming stripped 0 bases from V and 3 bases from J, with 11 bases between. DNA for the CDR3: TGTGCCATCAGTGAGTCGGCAGGCGGGGACACCGGGGAGCTGTTTTTT. This sequence encodes CAISESAGGDTGELFF.

There are a few counts of this clone. This chain links TRBV7-9 with TRBJ2-1, with TRBD1 matching over 11 bases. CDR3 length: 17 amino acids. With 3 bases clipped from V and 9 bases from J, the junction kept 13 bases outside the gene matches. Germline-derived CDR1 and CDR2 are SEHNR and FQNEAQ (reference sequence). In DNA, the CDR3 is TGTGCCAGCAGCTTTTTCCCTCGTGGGACAGGGGGTGGTGAGCAGTTCTTC. It codes for CASSFFPRGTGGGEQFF.

This clone was recorded a few times. The chain joins TRBV27 to TRBJ1-5; 10 bases agree with TRBD1. The CDR3 extends over 17 amino acids. V was clipped by 4 bases and J by 2 bases; unmatched bases: 8. CDR1 is MNHEY and CDR2 is SMNVEV in the germline V gene (reference sequence). The CDR3, as DNA: TGTGCCAGCAGTTCCTTGACAGGGGGCATCGGCAATCAGCCCCAGCATTTT. It encodes CASSSLTGGIGNQPQHF.

This clone was observed a handful of times. The V gene is TRBV15, the J gene TRBJ2-3; D not certain. Deletions cut 4 bases from V and 0 bases from J, with 14 bases between. The CDR3 length is 16 residues. Per the germline V gene, CDR1 is LNHNV and CDR2 is YYDKDF (reference sequence). CDR3: CATSNLSDASTDTQYF. CDR3 DNA sequence: TGTGCCACCAGCAACCTCAGTGATGCTAGCACAGATACGCAGTATTTT.

This clone was seen a handful of times. Within the sample, other DNA sequences also encode this same CDR3. This chain connects TRBV5-6 to TRBJ2-7; 7 nucleotides agree with TRBD1. Losses at the gene ends were 0 bases for V and 2 bases for J; bases not matched to a gene: 2. Germline V gene data show CDR1 as SGHDT and CDR2 as YYEEEE. This CDR3 spans 14 amino acids. In nucleotides, the CDR3 is TGTGCCAGCAGCTTGGGGCAGGGGGCCTACGAGCAGTACTTC. Translation: CASSLGQGAYEQYF.

This clone has just a few counts. V is TRBV11-2 and J is TRBJ2-5; TRBD1 might be the D (6 bases). Germline V CDR1 and CDR2: SGHAT, FQNNGV. The CDR3 is 13 amino acids. Trimming took off 8 bases at V and 4 bases at J, with 14 bases between the two ends. CDR3: CASSRTGTETQYF. DNA for the CDR3: TGTGCCAGCTCTAGAACAGGGACAGAGACCCAGTACTTC. Using reference TRBV11-2 and TRBJ2-5 for the parts outside the CDR3, the full variable domain is EAGVAQSPRYKIIEKRQSVAFWCNPISGHATLYWYQQILGQGPKLLIQFQNNGVVDDSQLPKDRFSAERLKGVDSTLKIQPAKLEDSAVYLCASSRTGTETQYFGPGTRLLVL.

The chain has TRBV5-6 and TRBJ2-7; tentative D call: TRBD2 (5 bases). Per germline, CDR1 SGHDT and CDR2 YYEEEE. Trimming removed 6 bases from V and 0 bases from J, with 19 bases in between. The CDR3 has 16 residues. The CDR3 loop is CASTPGGGSRSYEQYF. CDR3 bases: TGTGCCAGCACCCCCGGAGGAGGATCCCGCTCCTACGAGCAGTACTTC.

This sequence joins TRBV27 and TRBJ2-7, with TRBD2 identical over 9 bases. Germline V gene lookup returns CDR1 MNHEY and CDR2 SMNVEV (reference sequence). The CDR3 sequence is 16 residues long. V lost 5 bases and J lost 7; bases outside the gene matches: 15. CDR3 protein: CASSPIAGVFSREQYF. The CDR3 DNA reads as TGTGCCAGCAGTCCAATAGCGGGAGTTTTTTCTCGTGAGCAGTACTTC.

Ten or more counts support this clone. This chain connects TRBV4-3 to TRBJ2-1, with 10 positions matching TRBD2. V shed 4 bases and J 1 base; nucleotides not matched to a gene: 10. The CDR3 covers 18 residues. The germline CDR1 and CDR2 sequences are LGHNA and YSLEER. CDR3 protein: CASSLGPPSGGSYNEQFF. CDR3 DNA: TGCGCCAGCAGCCTAGGCCCCCCTAGCGGGGGTTCCTACAATGAGCAGTTCTTC.